This T cell receptor beta chain was recorded in a study of blood T cell repertoires in COVID-19. Repertoires were generated with immunoSEQ multiplex PCR, while TCRdb's copy carries only in-frame clones and drops some. The sample shows some 150,000 clones, around 90% of them seen only once. The junction had 10 bases not matched to a gene; V was cut back by 0 bases and J by 5 bases. CDR3 size: 17 residues. Germline V gene lookup returns CDR1 SGHAT and CDR2 FQNNGV. This TCR came from a man in his fifties with acute or convalescent COVID-19. The sample taken for sequencing was peripheral blood. The rearrangement links TRBV11-2 to TRBJ2-1, with TRBD2 matching over 7 bases. CDR3 in DNA: TGTGCCAGCAGCTTAGAATTTAGACTAGCAGGGAACAATGAGCAGTTCTTC. This codes for CASSLEFRLAGNNEQFF. Looking up the rest from reference TRBV11-2 and TRBJ2-1 gives the full variable domain: EAGVAQSPRYKIIEKRQSVAFWCNPISGHATLYWYQQILGQGPKLLIQFQNNGVVDDSQLPKDRFSAERLKGVDSTLKIQPAKLEDSAVYLCASSLEFRLAGNNEQFFGPGTRLTVL.